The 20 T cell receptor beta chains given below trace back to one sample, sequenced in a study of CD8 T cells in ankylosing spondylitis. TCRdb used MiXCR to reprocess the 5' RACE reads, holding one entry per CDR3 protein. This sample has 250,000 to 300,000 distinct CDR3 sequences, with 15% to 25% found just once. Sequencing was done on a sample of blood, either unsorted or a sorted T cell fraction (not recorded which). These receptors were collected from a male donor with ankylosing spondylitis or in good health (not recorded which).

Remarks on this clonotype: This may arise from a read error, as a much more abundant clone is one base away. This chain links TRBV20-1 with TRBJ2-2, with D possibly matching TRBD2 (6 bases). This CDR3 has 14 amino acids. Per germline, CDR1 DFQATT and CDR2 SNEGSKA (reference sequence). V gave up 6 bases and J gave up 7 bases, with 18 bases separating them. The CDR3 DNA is TGCAGTGCGGACACTGGCGGGGTGTACGGGGAGCTGTTTTTT. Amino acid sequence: CSADTGGVYGELFF.

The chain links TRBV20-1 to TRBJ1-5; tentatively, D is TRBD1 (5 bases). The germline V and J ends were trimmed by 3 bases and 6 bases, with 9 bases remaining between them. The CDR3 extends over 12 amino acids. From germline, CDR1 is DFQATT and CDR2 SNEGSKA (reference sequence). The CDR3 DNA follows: TGCAGTGCTAGCAGGGTGGGTCAGCCCCAGCATTTT. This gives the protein CSASRVGQPQHF.

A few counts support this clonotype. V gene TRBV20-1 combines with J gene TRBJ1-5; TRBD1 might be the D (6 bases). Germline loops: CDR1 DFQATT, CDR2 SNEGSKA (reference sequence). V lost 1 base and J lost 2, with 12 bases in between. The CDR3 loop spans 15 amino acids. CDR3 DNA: TGCAGTGCTAGAGTTACCTCAGGGGGCAATCAGCCCCAGCATTTT. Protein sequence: CSARVTSGGNQPQHF.

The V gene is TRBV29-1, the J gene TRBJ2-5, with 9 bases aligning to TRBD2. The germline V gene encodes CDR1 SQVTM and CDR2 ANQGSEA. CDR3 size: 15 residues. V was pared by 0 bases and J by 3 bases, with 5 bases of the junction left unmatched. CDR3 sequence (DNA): TGCAGCGTTGAAGATCGGCTAGCGGGAAAAGAGACCCAGTACTTC. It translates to CSVEDRLAGKETQYF.

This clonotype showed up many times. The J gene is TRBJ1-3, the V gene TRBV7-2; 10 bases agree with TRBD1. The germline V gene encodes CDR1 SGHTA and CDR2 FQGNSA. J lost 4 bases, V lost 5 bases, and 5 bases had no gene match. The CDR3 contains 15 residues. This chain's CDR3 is CASSLRTGGGNTIYF. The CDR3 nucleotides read TGTGCCAGCAGCCTCCGGACAGGGGGAGGAAACACCATATATTTT.

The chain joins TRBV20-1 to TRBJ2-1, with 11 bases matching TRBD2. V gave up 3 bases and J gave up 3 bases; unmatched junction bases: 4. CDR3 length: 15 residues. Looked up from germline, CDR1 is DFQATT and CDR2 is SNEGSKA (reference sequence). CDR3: CSARGTSGYYNEQFF. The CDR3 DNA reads TGCAGTGCTAGGGGGACTAGCGGCTACTACAATGAGCAGTTCTTC.

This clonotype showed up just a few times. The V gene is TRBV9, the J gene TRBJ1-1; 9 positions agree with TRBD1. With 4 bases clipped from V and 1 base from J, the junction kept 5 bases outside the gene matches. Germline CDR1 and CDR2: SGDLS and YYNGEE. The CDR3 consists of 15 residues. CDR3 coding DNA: TGTGCCAGCAGCCTCCGGACAGGGGAGAACACTGAAGCTTTCTTT. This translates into CASSLRTGENTEAFF.

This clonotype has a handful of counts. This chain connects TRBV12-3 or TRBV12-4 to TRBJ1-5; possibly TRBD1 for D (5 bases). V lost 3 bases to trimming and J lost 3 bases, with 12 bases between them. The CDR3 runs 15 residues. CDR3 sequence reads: CASSLSGMYNQPQHF. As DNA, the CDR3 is TGTGCCAGCAGTTTGTCAGGGATGTACAATCAGCCCCAGCATTTT.

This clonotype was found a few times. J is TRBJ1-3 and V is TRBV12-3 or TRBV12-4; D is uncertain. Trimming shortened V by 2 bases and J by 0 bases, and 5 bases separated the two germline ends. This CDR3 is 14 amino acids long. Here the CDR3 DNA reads TGTGCCAGCAGTTTACAGGACTCTGGAAACACCATATATTTT. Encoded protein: CASSLQDSGNTIYF.

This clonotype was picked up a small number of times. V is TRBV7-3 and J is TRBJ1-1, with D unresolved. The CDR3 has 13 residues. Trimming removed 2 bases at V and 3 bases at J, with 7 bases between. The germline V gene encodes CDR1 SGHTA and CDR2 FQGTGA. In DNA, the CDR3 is TGTGCCAGCAGCTTATCCGATGACACTGAAGCTTTCTTT. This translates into CASSLSDDTEAFF.

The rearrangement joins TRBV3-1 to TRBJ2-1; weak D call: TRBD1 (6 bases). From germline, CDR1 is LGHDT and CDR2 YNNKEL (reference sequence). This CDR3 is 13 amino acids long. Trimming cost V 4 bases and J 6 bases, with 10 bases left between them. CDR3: CASSRIQGNEQFF. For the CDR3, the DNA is TGTGCCAGCAGCCGCATACAGGGCAATGAGCAGTTCTTC.

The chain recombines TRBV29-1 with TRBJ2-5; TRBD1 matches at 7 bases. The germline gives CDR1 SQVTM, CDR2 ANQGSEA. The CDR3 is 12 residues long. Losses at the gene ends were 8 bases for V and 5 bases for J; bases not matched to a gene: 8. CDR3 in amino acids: CSCQDRVETQYF. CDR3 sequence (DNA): TGCAGCTGCCAAGACAGGGTCGAGACCCAGTACTTC.

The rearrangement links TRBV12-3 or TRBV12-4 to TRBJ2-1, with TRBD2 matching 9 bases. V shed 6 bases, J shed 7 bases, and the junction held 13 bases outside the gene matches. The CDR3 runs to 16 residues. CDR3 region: CASSPISWSGRNEQFF. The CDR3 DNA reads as TGTGCCAGCAGCCCCATATCGTGGAGCGGGAGGAATGAGCAGTTCTTC.

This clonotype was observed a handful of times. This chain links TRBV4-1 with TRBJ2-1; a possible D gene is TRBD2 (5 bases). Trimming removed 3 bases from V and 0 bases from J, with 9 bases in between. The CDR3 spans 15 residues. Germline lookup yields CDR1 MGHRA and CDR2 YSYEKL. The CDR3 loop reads CASSHSESSYNEQFF. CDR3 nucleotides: TGCGCCAGCAGCCATAGCGAGAGCTCCTACAATGAGCAGTTCTTC.

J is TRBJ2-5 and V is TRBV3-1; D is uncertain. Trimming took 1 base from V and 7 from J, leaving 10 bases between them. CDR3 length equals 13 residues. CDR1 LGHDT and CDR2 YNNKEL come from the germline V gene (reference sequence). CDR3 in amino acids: CASSQAAPRTQYF. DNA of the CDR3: TGTGCCAGCAGCCAAGCGGCCCCTCGGACCCAGTACTTC.

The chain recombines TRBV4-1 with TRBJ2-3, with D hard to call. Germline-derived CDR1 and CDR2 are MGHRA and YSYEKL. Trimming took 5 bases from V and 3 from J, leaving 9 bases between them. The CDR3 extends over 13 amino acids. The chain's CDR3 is CASSYNPTDTQYF. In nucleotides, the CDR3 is TGCGCCAGCAGCTACAATCCTACAGATACGCAGTATTTT.

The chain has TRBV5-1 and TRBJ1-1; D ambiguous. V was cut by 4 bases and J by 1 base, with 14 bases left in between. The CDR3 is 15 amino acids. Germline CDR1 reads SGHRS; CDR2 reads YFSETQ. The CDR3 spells CASSGPGESNTEAFF. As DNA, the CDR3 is TGCGCCAGCAGCGGACCAGGAGAATCGAACACTGAAGCTTTCTTT. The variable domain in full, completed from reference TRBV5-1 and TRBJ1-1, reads KAGVTQTPRYLIKTRGQQVTLSCSPISGHRSVSWYQQTPGQGLQFLFEYFSETQRNKGNFPGRFSGRQFSNSRSEMNVSTLELGDSALYLCASSGPGESNTEAFFGQGTRLTVV.

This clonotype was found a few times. CDR3 sequence (DNA): TGTGCCATCAGTTTGGACAGGGTGAACACTGAAGCTTTCTTT. It codes for CAISLDRVNTEAFF. The chain recombines TRBV10-3 with TRBJ1-1; 8 positions agree with TRBD1. V trimming: 5 bases; J trimming: 0 bases; junction bases outside the gene matches: 2. The CDR3 has 14 residues. CDR1 ENHRY and CDR2 SYGVKD come from the germline V gene.

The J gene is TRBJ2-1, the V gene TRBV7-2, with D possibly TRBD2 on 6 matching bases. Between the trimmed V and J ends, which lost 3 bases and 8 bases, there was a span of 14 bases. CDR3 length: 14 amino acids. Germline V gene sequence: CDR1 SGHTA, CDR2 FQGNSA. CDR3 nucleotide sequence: TGTGCCAGCAGCTTTACCCCTAGCGTGGATGAGCAGTTCTTC. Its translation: CASSFTPSVDEQFF.

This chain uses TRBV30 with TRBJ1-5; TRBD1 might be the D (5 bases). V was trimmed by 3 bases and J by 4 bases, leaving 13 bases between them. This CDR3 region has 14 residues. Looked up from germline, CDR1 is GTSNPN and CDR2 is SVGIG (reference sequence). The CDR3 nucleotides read TGTGCCTGGAGCAGGCGGCAGGGAAATCAGCCCCAGCATTTT. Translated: CAWSRRQGNQPQHF.